This TCR beta chain emerged from a study of PD-L1 blockade in urothelial cancer. Turning to the study itself: In the patient group, about 85% of the roughly 30 were males with bladder-origin urothelial cancer.

Points from the study as a whole: Patients who had durable benefit saw their tumor-associated blood clones expand more at 3 weeks.

The investigators introduced synthetic TCR analog templates into each PCR as spikes. This table comes from immunoSEQ multiplex PCR, and its TCRdb copy is limited to in-frame clones, with some not included. The sample yields roughly 90,000 clones, 90% seen once. As regards this clone: Antigen specificity is unknown.

Trimming stripped 5 bases from V and 0 bases from J, with 15 bases between. The CDR3 extends over 16 amino acids. The germline V gene has CDR1 SGHNT and CDR2 YYREEE (reference sequence). The receptor's source is a man in his 60s with urothelial cancer. This chain connects TRBV5-4 to TRBJ2-1, with D perhaps matching TRBD2 (7 bases). The material sequenced was PBMCs, taken around atezolizumab (anti-PD-L1) treatment. In DNA form, the CDR3 reads TGTGCCAGCAGTAAGGGGGGCGGGAGCTCCTACAATGAGCAGTTCTTC. Translated, it gives CASSKGGGSSYNEQFF.